These 6 T cell receptor beta chains came from one sample sequenced in a study of cytomegalovirus exposure and HLA in healthy donors. Primers: 60 Vbeta forward and 13 Jbeta reverse. Assay used: immunoSEQ multiplex PCR; TCRdb lists only in-frame clones, some missing. The sample has 130,000 or so clones, around 66% seen once. Sequencing used PBMCs. All receptors derive from a man aged 18 to 30 in good health and CMV-seronegative.

J is TRBJ1-6 and V is TRBV29-1; D is undetermined. V lost 5 bases and J lost 10, with 15 bases in between. Germline CDR1 reads SQVTM; CDR2 reads ANQGSEA. CDR3 size: 13 residues. In DNA form, the CDR3 reads TGCAGCGTTTACGAGGGCGCGGGATCACCCCTCCACTTT. Encoded protein: CSVYEGAGSPLHF.

J is TRBJ1-1 and V is TRBV30, with D perhaps matching TRBD1 (6 bases). Germline V gives CDR1 GTSNPN, CDR2 SVGIG (reference sequence). Trimming took off 4 bases at V and 1 base at J, with 7 bases between the two ends. This CDR3 spans 12 amino acids. CDR3 in amino acids: CAWTQGNTEAFF. The CDR3 nucleotides are TGTGCCTGGACACAGGGGAACACTGAAGCTTTCTTT.

This clone was counted between two and nine times. This chain links TRBV10-2 with TRBJ2-1; TRBD2 aligns across 12 bases. Germline-derived CDR1 and CDR2 are WSHSY and SAAADI. CDR3 length: 16 residues. V was clipped by 3 bases and J by 6 bases; unmatched bases: 6. CDR3 nucleotides: TGCGCCAGCAGTGACCCCCTAGCGGGAGGGTTCAATGAGCAGTTCTTC. This gives the protein CASSDPLAGGFNEQFF.

In its sample, this clone was seen a few times. V usage is TRBV5-4 and J usage is TRBJ1-1; D perhaps matches TRBD1 (5 bases). The CDR3 is 16 residues long. The V end lost 3 bases, the J end lost 2 bases, and 17 bases lay between the germline ends. CDR1 and CDR2 (germline): SGHNT, YYREEE (reference sequence). CDR3 bases: TGTGCCAGCAGCTCCAGGGTCAAAACGGGCAACACTGAAGCTTTCTTT. It translates to CASSSRVKTGNTEAFF.

The chain couples TRBV19 to TRBJ1-2, with 9 positions matching TRBD1. This CDR3 has 14 amino acids. V dropped 5 bases and J dropped 4; count of bases not matched to a gene: 5. Germline V gene lookup returns CDR1 LNHDA and CDR2 SQIVND (reference sequence). The CDR3 DNA sequence: TGTGCCAGTAGTTTGACAGGGGGGGCCTATGGCTACACCTTC. Its translation is CASSLTGGAYGYTF.

J is TRBJ2-6 and V is TRBV4-3, with 8 bases fitting TRBD1. V dropped 0 bases and J dropped 1; count of bases not matched to a gene: 8. The CDR3 is made up of 19 amino acids. The germline gives CDR1 LGHNA, CDR2 YSLEER. CDR3 bases: TGCGCCAGCAGCCAAGATTCGGGACAGGTGATGTCTGGGGCCAACGTCCTGACTTTC. Protein: CASSQDSGQVMSGANVLTF.